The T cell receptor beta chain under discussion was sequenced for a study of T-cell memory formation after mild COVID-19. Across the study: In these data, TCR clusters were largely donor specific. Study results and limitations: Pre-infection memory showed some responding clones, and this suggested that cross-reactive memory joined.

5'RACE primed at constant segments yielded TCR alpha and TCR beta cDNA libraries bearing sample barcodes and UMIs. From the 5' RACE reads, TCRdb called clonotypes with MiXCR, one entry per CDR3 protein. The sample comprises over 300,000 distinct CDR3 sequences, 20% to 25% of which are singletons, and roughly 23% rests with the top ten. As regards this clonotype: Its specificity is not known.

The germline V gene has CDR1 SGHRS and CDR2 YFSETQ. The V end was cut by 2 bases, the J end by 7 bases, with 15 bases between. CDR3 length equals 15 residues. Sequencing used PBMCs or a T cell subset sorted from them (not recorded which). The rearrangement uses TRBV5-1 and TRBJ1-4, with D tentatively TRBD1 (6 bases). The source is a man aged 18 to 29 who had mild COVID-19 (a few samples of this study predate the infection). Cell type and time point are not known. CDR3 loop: CASSLSTPRGEKLFF. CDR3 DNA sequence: TGCGCCAGCAGCTTAAGCACCCCCAGGGGTGAAAAACTGTTTTTT.